In its sample, the clone carrying this TCR beta chain was seen many times. This sample was taken from a study of T cells in Graves' hyperthyroidism and ophthalmopathy. Each diagnosis drew on symptoms, thyroxine, TRAb, thyroid ultrasound and orbital computed tomography findings. The source material, RNA transcripts, was used to amplify TCR beta CDR3 regions. The TCR CDR3 first-round RT-PCR relied on the HTBI primer set. TCRdb processed the multiplex PCR reads anew with MiXCR; each CDR3 protein has one entry. The sample holds over 90,000 distinct CDR3 sequences, over 45% seen once. With 5 bases removed from V and 2 bases from J, the gap between germline ends came to 12 bases. CDR1 and CDR2 from the germline V gene are MNHEY and SMNVEV (reference sequence). The CDR3 is made up of 14 amino acids.

The J gene is TRBJ1-2, the V gene TRBV27; D is possibly TRBD1 (5 bases). The source material was blood. The sequence was obtained from a man aged 40-55 years with Graves' hyperthyroidism. The CDR3 reads CASSPFDSNYGYTF. The CDR3 DNA is TGTGCCAGCAGTCCCTTCGACAGCAACTATGGCTACACCTTC.